This TCR beta chain appears in the sequencing data of a study of CD8+ T cells in alopecia areata. Study as a whole: A regimen of oral tofacitinib, 5 to 10 mg twice daily, was given to treated patients. Findings of the study overall: Possibly as an HLA-related effect, TCR sharing across patients appeared less clear than in mice.

Investigators isolated RNA and reverse transcribed it into cDNA to act as the sequencing template. Some clones are missing from TCRdb's copy, which holds only in-frame ones; the method was immunoSEQ multiplex PCR. The sample lists roughly 75,000 clones, approximately 64% occurring once. PBMCs, the starting material, were the source of sorted CD4+ and CD8+ T cells. Notes on this clone: The antigen remains undetermined. Within the sample, other DNA sequences also encode this same CDR3.

CDR3 length: 12 residues. Trimming took 3 bases from V and 3 from J, leaving 9 bases between them. CDR1 is SQVTM, CDR2 ANQGSEA, per germline. Material: CD8+ T cells sorted from blood, obtained at week 0. This receptor was identified in a human donor with alopecia areata. This chain links TRBV29-1 with TRBJ2-7; D is tentatively TRBD1 or TRBD2 (6 bases each). CDR3: CSVEEGDYEQYF. Here the CDR3 DNA reads TGCAGCGTTGAGGAGGGGGACTACGAGCAGTACTTC.